These 15 T cell receptor beta chains came from one sample sequenced in a study of T cells in Graves' hyperthyroidism and ophthalmopathy. What was amplified from RNA transcripts were TCR beta CDR3 regions. Carried out on the TCR CDR3, a first-round RT-PCR used the HTBI primer set. TCRdb reanalysed the multiplex PCR reads using MiXCR and keeps one entry per CDR3 protein. The sample lists roughly 530,000 distinct CDR3 sequences; 15% to 20% were seen once. Sample: blood. Receptors originate from a woman aged 18-30 years with Graves' ophthalmopathy.

The chain uses TRBV11-2 and TRBJ2-6; perhaps TRBD2 as D (5 bases). V was trimmed by 5 bases and J by 2 bases, leaving 22 bases between them. CDR1 and CDR2 (germline): SGHAT, FQNNGV. The CDR3 extends over 19 amino acids. CDR3 DNA: TGTGCCAGCAGCGATAGAGGAGGAGGTAACTCTGCTGGGGCCAACGTCCTGACTTTC. It codes for CASSDRGGGNSAGANVLTF.

The table lists this clonotype with a few counts. J is TRBJ2-3 and V is TRBV6-1; 10 bases map to TRBD1. CDR1 and CDR2 (germline): MNHNS, SASEGT. This CDR3 has 16 amino acids. V lost 1 base to trimming and J lost 3 bases; unmatched junction nucleotides: 4. In nucleotides, the CDR3 is TGTGCCAGCAGTGAAGTAAGGGGACAGGGGACAGATACGCAGTATTTT. This encodes CASSEVRGQGTDTQYF.

The chain employs TRBV27 and TRBJ1-5; the D gene is possibly TRBD1 (5 bases). V lost 2 bases and J 2 bases, leaving 13 bases between the germline ends. Per the germline V gene, CDR1 is MNHEY and CDR2 is SMNVEV (reference sequence). The CDR3 extends over 16 amino acids. This CDR3 is CASSLRHQGGNQPQHF. Here the CDR3 DNA reads TGTGCCAGCAGTTTACGCCACCAGGGAGGCAATCAGCCCCAGCATTTT.

The genes are TRBV12-3 or TRBV12-4 and TRBJ2-3, with TRBD2 matching 9 bases. The CDR3 spans 15 residues. Trimming took 4 bases from V and 9 from J; bases not matched to a gene: 11. CDR3 region: CASSSNSGGAETQYF. CDR3 in DNA: TGTGCCAGCAGTTCTAATAGCGGGGGTGCTGAGACGCAGTATTTT.

This clonotype occurred a few times. The gene calls are TRBV29-1 and TRBJ1-1; D is unclear. Trimming took off 7 bases at V and 1 base at J, with 13 bases between the two ends. Germline V CDR1 and CDR2: SQVTM, ANQGSEA. CDR3 length: 13 amino acids. The chain's CDR3 is CSAQRPGNTEAFF. The CDR3, as DNA: TGCAGCGCACAGAGGCCCGGGAACACTGAAGCTTTCTTT.

As concerns this clonotype: Germline is not matched at one junction end, which may reflect a read error. The CDR3 bases are TGCGCCAACAGCCAAGCGGCATACTCTGGGGCCAACGTCCTGACTTTC. Protein product: CANSQAAYSGANVLTF. The rearrangement links TRBV4-1 to TRBJ2-6, with D possibly being TRBD2 (5 bases). CDR1 is MGHRA, CDR2 YSYEKL, per germline. The CDR3 totals 16 residues.

The sample holds many counts of this clonotype. The chain links TRBV30 to TRBJ1-2; weak D call: TRBD1 (5 bases). Germline CDR1 is GTSNPN and CDR2 is SVGIG (reference sequence). The ends were cut back, 0 bases at V and 8 bases at J, with 13 bases in the middle. The CDR3 consists of 13 residues. The CDR3 here is CAWSVMRGGGYTF. The CDR3 bases are TGTGCCTGGAGTGTAATGAGGGGAGGGGGCTACACCTTC.

Note on this clonotype: Germline and junction disagree at one end, which may indicate a read error. The genes are TRBV6-9 and TRBJ2-7; maybe TRBD2 (5 bases). Germline CDR1 MNHGY, CDR2 SVAAGI. The CDR3 has 14 residues. The CDR3 spells CASSNSGSYYEQYF. The CDR3 region has the DNA TGTGCCAGCAGTAATTCGGGGAGTTACTACGAGCAGTACTTC.

In this sample, this clonotype turned up a few times. The V call is TRBV10-2, the J call TRBJ2-3, with a possible D match to TRBD2 (5 bases). The V end was cut by 5 bases, the J end by 4 bases, with 13 bases between. The V gene's germline CDR1 is WSHSY and CDR2 SAAADI. CDR3 length equals 14 residues. CDR3 sequence: CASSFVEAADTQYF. CDR3 nucleotides: TGCGCCAGCAGTTTCGTGGAGGCAGCAGATACGCAGTATTTT.

This clonotype has a handful of counts. The rearrangement links TRBV4-1 to TRBJ2-2, with 8 bases lining up with TRBD2. The CDR3 is made up of 18 amino acids. V lost 4 bases to trimming and J lost 4 bases; unmatched junction nucleotides: 14. The germline CDR1 and CDR2 sequences are MGHRA and YSYEKL. The CDR3 sequence: CASSLRVRSGSSTGELFF. Here the CDR3 DNA reads TGCGCCAGCAGCCTTCGGGTGAGGAGCGGGAGTTCCACCGGGGAGCTGTTTTTT.

This clonotype was detected only a few times. The genes are TRBV27 and TRBJ1-2, with 7 bases that match TRBD1. This CDR3 is built from 14 residues. Germline V gene data show CDR1 as MNHEY and CDR2 as SMNVEV (reference sequence). V shed 6 bases and J 2 bases; nucleotides not matched to a gene: 6. DNA of the CDR3: TGTGCCAGCAGGCTCACGACAGGGAACTATGGCTACACCTTC. This sequence encodes CASRLTTGNYGYTF.

The chain is built from TRBV15 and TRBJ1-1, with TRBD1 identical over 12 bases. The junction had 23 bases not matched to a gene; V was cut back by 11 bases and J by 1 base. The CDR3 has 20 amino acids. Germline V gene lookup returns CDR1 LNHNV and CDR2 YYDKDF (reference sequence). In DNA, the CDR3 is TGTGCCTCCTTCAACATACTCCACCGGGACAGGGGGCCGGCGAACACTGAAGCTTTCTTT. This sequence encodes CASFNILHRDRGPANTEAFF.

CDR3 DNA: TGCGCCAGCAGCTTGGGCGAGTGGAGAAGGGAAAAACTGTTTTTT. Translation: CASSLGEWRREKLFF. The gene calls are TRBV5-1 and TRBJ1-4; D gene ambiguous. The germline V and J ends were trimmed by 0 bases and 8 bases, with 14 bases remaining between them. Per the germline V gene, CDR1 is SGHRS and CDR2 is YFSETQ. This CDR3 has 15 amino acids. The full variable domain, with the rest looked up from reference TRBV5-1 and TRBJ1-4, is KAGVTQTPRYLIKTRGQQVTLSCSPISGHRSVSWYQQTPGQGLQFLFEYFSETQRNKGNFPGRFSGRQFSNSRSEMNVSTLELGDSALYLCASSLGEWRREKLFFGSGTQLSVL.

This clonotype was counted ten times or more. V is TRBV10-3 and J is TRBJ1-1; D is uncertain. The CDR3 has 14 amino acids. V was shortened by 0 bases and J by 2 bases, with 7 bases between the two germline ends. From germline, CDR1 is ENHRY and CDR2 SYGVKD. The CDR3 reads CAISESMGNTEAFF. CDR3 nucleotide sequence: TGTGCCATCAGTGAGTCGATGGGAAACACTGAAGCTTTCTTT.

This clonotype was seen many times. For the CDR3, the DNA is TGTGCCAGCAGTTTATCCCAGGAGATATACGAGCAGTACTTC. Its protein is CASSLSQEIYEQYF. The V call is TRBV28, the J call TRBJ2-7; D uncertain. Germline V gene lookup returns CDR1 MDHEN and CDR2 SYDVKM. The CDR3 is 14 residues long. The germline V and J ends were trimmed by 1 base and 4 bases, with 11 bases remaining between them.